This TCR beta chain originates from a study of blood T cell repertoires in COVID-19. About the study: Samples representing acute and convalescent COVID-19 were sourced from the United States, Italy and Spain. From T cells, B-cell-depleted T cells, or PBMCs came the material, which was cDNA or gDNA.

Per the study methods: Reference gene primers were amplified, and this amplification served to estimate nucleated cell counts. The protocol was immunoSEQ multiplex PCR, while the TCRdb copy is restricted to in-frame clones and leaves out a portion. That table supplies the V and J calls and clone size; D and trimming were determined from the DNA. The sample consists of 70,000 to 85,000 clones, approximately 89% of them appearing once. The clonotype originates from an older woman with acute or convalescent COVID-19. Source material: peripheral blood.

CDR3 protein: CASSLPLAGGPPNEQFF. CDR3 nucleotides: TGCGCCAGCAGCTTGCCGTTAGCGGGGGGGCCTCCAAATGAGCAGTTCTTC. The gene calls are TRBV5-1 and TRBJ2-1, with 11 bases matching TRBD2. The V gene's germline CDR1 is SGHRS and CDR2 YFSETQ. The trim removed 1 base at V and 7 bases at J, leaving 10 bases unmatched. The CDR3 is 17 residues long.